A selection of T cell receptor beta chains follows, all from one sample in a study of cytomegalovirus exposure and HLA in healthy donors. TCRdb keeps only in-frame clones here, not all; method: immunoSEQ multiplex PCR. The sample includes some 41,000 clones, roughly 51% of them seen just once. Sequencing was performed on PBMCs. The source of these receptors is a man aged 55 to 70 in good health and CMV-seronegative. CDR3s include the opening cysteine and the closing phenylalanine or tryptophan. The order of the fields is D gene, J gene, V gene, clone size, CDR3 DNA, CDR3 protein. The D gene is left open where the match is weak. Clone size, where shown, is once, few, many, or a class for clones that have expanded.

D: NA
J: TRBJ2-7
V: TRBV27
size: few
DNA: TGTGCCAGCACCTCGCAGTTTTCCTACGAGCAGTACTTC
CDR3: CASTSQFSYEQYF

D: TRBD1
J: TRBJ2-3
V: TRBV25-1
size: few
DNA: TGTGCCAGCAGTGTGACAGGGAGCACAGATACGCAGTATTTT
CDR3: CASSVTGSTDTQYF

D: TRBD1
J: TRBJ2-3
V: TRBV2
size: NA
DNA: TGTGCCAGCAGGGGACAGGGGGGGTGGACAGATACGCAGTATTTT
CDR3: CASRGQGGWTDTQYF

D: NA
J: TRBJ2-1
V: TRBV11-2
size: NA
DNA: TGTGCCAGCAGCTGGGACAATGACAATGAGCAGTTCTTC
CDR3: CASSWDNDNEQFF

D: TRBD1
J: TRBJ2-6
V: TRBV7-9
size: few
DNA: TGTGCCAGCAGCCTTTGGACAGGGATAAGCTCTGGGGCCAACGTCCTGACTTTC
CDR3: CASSLWTGISSGANVLTF

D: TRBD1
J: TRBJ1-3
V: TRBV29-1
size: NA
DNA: TGCAGCGCCATTCCAACGGGTAGGGGGCGAGACACCATATATTTT
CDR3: CSAIPTGRGRDTIYF

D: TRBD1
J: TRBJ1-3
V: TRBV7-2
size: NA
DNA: TGTGCCAGCAGCTTGGCCGGGACAGGGGGCCTCACCATATATTTT
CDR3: CASSLAGTGGLTIYF

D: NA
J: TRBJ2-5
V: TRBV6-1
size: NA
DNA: TGTGCCAGCAGTGAAGTGGGCGGGGACGTCTCAGAGACCCAGTACTTC
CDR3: CASSEVGGDVSETQYF

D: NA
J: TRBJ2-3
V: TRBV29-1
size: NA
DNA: TGCAGCGCCCGGACGACAGCGAAAGAGACTAGCACAGATACGCAGTATTTT
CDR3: CSARTTAKETSTDTQYF

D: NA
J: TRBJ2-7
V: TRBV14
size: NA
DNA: TGTGCCAGCAGCCAAGTGGCCGCCGGGACCTACGAGCAGTACTTC
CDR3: CASSQVAAGTYEQYF

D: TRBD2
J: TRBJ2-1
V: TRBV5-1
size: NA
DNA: TGCGCCAGCAGCTTGATGAGACTAGCGGGAGAATACAATGAGCAGTTCTTC
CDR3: CASSLMRLAGEYNEQFF

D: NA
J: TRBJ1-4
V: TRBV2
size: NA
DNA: TGTGCCAGCAGTCGAGCTAATAATGAAAAACTGTTTTTT
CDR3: CASSRANNEKLFF

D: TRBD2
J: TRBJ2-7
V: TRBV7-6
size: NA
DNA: TGTGCCAGCAGAAAAGCGGGAGCCCACGAGCAGTACTTC
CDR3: CASRKAGAHEQYF

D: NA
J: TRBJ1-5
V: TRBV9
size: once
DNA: TGTGCCAGCAGCGACGGAACAGGGCACCACCAGCCCCAGCATTTT
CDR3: CASSDGTGHHQPQHF

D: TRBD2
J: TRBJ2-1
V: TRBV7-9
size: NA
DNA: TGTGCCAGCAGCTTGACTAGCGGGAGGACCTATGAGCAGTTCTTC
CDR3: CASSLTSGRTYEQFF

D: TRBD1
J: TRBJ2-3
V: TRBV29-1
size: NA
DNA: TGCAGCGGTGGGACAGCGACTAGCACAGATACGCAGTATTTT
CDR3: CSGGTATSTDTQYF

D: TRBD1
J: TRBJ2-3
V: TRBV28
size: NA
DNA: TGTGCCAGCAGTTCTAGACAGGGTTGGACAGATACGCAGTATTTT
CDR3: CASSSRQGWTDTQYF

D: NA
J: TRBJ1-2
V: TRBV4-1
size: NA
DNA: TGCGCCAGCAGCCTGGGGGGGGGCTACACCTTC
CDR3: CASSLGGGYTF

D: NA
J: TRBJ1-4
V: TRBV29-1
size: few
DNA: TGCAGCGTTGACGGGGGGGGAATGGGAACTAATGAAAAACTGTTTTTT
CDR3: CSVDGGGMGTNEKLFF

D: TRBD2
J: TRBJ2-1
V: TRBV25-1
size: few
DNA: TGTGCCAGCAGTGAACCGGGAGGTAAGAATGAGCAGTTCTTC
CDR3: CASSEPGGKNEQFF

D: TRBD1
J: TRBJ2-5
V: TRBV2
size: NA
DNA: TGTGCCAGCCGTGACAGGGCAGAGACCCAGTACTTC
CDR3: CASRDRAETQYF

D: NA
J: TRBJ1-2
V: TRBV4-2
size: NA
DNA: TGTGCCAGCAGCCAAGTTACAGGAGGCTACACCTTC
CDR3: CASSQVTGGYTF

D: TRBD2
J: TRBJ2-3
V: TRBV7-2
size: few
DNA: TGTGCCAGCAGCTTAGCCCTACTAGCGGGACCGGCTAGCACAGATACGCAGTATTTT
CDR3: CASSLALLAGPASTDTQYF

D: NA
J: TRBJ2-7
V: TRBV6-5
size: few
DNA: TGTGCCAGCAGTCCCCGGACAGTTTCCTACGAGCAGTACTTC
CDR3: CASSPRTVSYEQYF

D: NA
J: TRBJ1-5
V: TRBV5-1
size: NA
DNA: TGCGCCAGCAGCTTGGACCCGGGTGGGCAGCCCCAGCATTTT
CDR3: CASSLDPGGQPQHF

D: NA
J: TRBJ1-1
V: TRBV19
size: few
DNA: TGTGCCAGTAGTCGCCAGACAGGGAACACTGAAGCTTTCTTT
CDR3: CASSRQTGNTEAFF

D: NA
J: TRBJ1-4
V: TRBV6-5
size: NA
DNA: TGTGCCGTACGGTGGAATGAAAAACTGTTTTTT
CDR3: CAVRWNEKLFF

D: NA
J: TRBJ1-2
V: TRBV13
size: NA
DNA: TGTGCCAGCAGCCATGGGAGGAACCACTATGGCTACACCTTC
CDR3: CASSHGRNHYGYTF

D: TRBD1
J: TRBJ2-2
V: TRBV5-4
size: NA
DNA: TGTGCCAGCCAAGACAGGGTAAACACCGGGGAGCTGTTTTTT
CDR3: CASQDRVNTGELFF

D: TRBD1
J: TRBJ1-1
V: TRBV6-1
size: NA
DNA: TGTGCCAGCACCTGGGACAGCAACACTGAAGCTTTCTTT
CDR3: CASTWDSNTEAFF

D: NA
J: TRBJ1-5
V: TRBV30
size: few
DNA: TGTGCCTGGAGTTACCGGGGGGCCAATCAGCCCCAGCATTTT
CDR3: CAWSYRGANQPQHF

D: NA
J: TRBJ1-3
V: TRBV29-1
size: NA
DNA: TGCAGCGTTTTCTCAGGGGTCGGAAACACCATATATTTT
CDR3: CSVFSGVGNTIYF

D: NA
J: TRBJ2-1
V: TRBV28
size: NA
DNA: TGTGCCAGCAGTTTGGGCCTTTCTTTGACCTACAATGAGCAGTTCTTC
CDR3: CASSLGLSLTYNEQFF

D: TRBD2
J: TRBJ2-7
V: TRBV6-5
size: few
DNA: TGTGCCAGCAGACTAGCGGATGTCTCCTACGAGCAGTACTTC
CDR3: CASRLADVSYEQYF

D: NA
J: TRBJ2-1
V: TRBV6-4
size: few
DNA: TGTGCCAGCAGTAACAGACAGAGCAATGAGCAGTTCTTC
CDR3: CASSNRQSNEQFF

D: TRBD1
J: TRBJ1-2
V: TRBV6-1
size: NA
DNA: TGTGCCAGCAGTCCCGACAGGGGCTATGGCTACACCTTC
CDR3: CASSPDRGYGYTF

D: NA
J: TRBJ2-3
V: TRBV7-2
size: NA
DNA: TGTGCCAGCAGCTTATCAGGCGGGGACACAGATACGCAGTATTTT
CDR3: CASSLSGGDTDTQYF

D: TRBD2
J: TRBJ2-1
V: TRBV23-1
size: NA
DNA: TGCGCCAGCAGTCAATCCTGCACGGGAGGCTACAATGAGCAGTTCTTC
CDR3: CASSQSCTGGYNEQFF

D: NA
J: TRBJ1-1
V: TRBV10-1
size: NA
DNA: TGCGCCAGCAGCCCCGGGTCGGCAGGGAGGACTGAAGCTTTCTTT
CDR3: CASSPGSAGRTEAFF

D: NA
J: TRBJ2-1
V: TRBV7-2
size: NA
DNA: TGTGCCAGCAGCTTAGAACACAGGGAGCAGTTCTTC
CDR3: CASSLEHREQFF

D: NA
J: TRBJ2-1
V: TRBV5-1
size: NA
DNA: TGCGCCAGCAGCTTTACGGCGGGAAAGAATGAGCAGTTCTTC
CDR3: CASSFTAGKNEQFF

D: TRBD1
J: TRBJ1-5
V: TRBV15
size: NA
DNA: TGTGCCACCAGCAGAGATAACACAGGGGGGCAGCCCCAGCATTTT
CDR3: CATSRDNTGGQPQHF

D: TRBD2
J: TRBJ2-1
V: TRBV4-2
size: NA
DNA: TGTGCCAGCAGCCAAGATCCCCAATCGGGGAGGGCCGGGGATGAGCAGTTCTTC
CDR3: CASSQDPQSGRAGDEQFF

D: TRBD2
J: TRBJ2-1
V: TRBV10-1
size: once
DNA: TGCGCCAGCAGTGACGCTAGCGGGGGGCCGGATGAGCAGTTCTTC
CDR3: CASSDASGGPDEQFF

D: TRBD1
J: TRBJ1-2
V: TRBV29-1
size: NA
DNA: TGCAGCGTTGAAGATCGGGACAGGGGGTTTGGCTACACCTTC
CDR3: CSVEDRDRGFGYTF

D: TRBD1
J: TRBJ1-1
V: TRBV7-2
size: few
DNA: TGTGCCAGCAGCATTGGGACAGGGAGAGGCACTGAAGCTTTCTTT
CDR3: CASSIGTGRGTEAFF

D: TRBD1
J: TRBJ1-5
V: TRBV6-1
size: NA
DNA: TGTGCCAGCAGTGGCAGGGGGCTGGTTCAGCCCCAGCATTTT
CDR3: CASSGRGLVQPQHF

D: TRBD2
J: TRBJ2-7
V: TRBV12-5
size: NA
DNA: TGTGCTAGTGGTTTGGGGACTAGCGGGAGGGCCAGGGAGCAGTACTTC
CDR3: CASGLGTSGRAREQYF